This T cell receptor beta chain was found in a study of cytomegalovirus exposure and HLA in healthy donors. Comment on this clone: What it binds is not known.

Study-wide points: V- and J-gene trimming in TCR beta was tied to a missense DCLRE1C variant by an analysis performed later. Near-uniform donor sequencing depth was presumed by presence/absence analyses. Sequence variants that were highly shared formed a cluster that was likely a sequencing artifact. A later analysis found most CMV-associated TCR beta chains apparently HLA-restricted.

Amplification used 60 Vbeta primers and 13 Jbeta primers. TCRdb's copy holds only in-frame clones and misses some; the assay was immunoSEQ multiplex PCR. Of 160,000 or so clones in the sample, 70% to 85% are singletons; the top ten hold more than 1.3%. J lost 0 bases, V lost 5 bases, and 12 bases had no gene match. Germline loops: CDR1 SGHVS, CDR2 FQNEAQ. The CDR3 is 17 amino acids. The rearrangement links TRBV7-8 to TRBJ1-1; 7 nucleotides agree with TRBD1. The sample comprised PBMCs. This clonotype was obtained from a male donor in good health and CMV-seronegative. CDR3 loop: CASSPLTGINMNTEAFF. In DNA form, the CDR3 reads TGTGCCAGCAGCCCCTTGACAGGGATAAACATGAACACTGAAGCTTTCTTT.